This passage covers 8 T cell receptor beta chains from one sample sequenced in a study of T cell responses to AZD1222 COVID-19 vaccine. Sequencing used immunoSEQ multiplex PCR; TCRdb keeps in-frame clones, though not all of them. Here the sample spans 84,000 or so clones, roughly 90% being singletons. Sample: peripheral blood, taken on day 0 of AZD1222 vaccination. The source of these receptors is an adult in good health.

The chain carries TRBV5-1 and TRBJ2-5; D is perhaps TRBD1 (6 bases). Germline V gene data show CDR1 as SGHRS and CDR2 as YFSETQ. The CDR3 spans 16 residues. V lost 4 bases and J 10 bases, leaving 26 bases between the germline ends. The CDR3 sequence is CASSTGTSPFAGDQYF. CDR3 coding DNA: TGCGCCAGCAGCACCGGGACCTCCCCATTCGCAGGGGACCAGTACTTC. Filled out from reference TRBV5-1 and TRBJ2-5, the complete variable domain reads KAGVTQTPRYLIKTRGQQVTLSCSPISGHRSVSWYQQTPGQGLQFLFEYFSETQRNKGNFPGRFSGRQFSNSRSEMNVSTLELGDSALYLCASSTGTSPFAGDQYFGPGTRLLVL.

The chain carries TRBV9 and TRBJ2-3; D gene ambiguous. The CDR3 loop spans 14 amino acids. V was trimmed by 0 bases and J by 4 bases, leaving 9 bases between them. In germline, CDR1 is SGDLS, CDR2 YYNGEE. The CDR3 region has the DNA TGTGCCAGCAGCGTAGCAGGTTTTCCAGATACGCAGTATTTT. Protein sequence: CASSVAGFPDTQYF.

This chain joins TRBV18 and TRBJ2-2; the D gene is possibly TRBD2 (5 bases). CDR1 is KGHSH and CDR2 is LQKENI in the germline V gene. V was shortened by 5 bases and J by 4 bases, with 14 bases between the two germline ends. This CDR3 has 15 amino acids. This chain's CDR3 is CASSDTGISTGELFF. CDR3 DNA: TGTGCCAGCTCAGACACGGGGATCAGCACCGGGGAGCTGTTTTTT.

This clone turned up a few times. The gene calls are TRBV5-1 and TRBJ2-5; D is possibly TRBD2 (6 bases). The V end was cut by 2 bases, the J end by 2 bases, with 7 bases between. The CDR3 is 13 residues long. Germline CDR1 and CDR2: SGHRS and YFSETQ. The CDR3 region has the DNA TGCGCCAGCAGCTTTGGAGGGCAAGAGACCCAGTACTTC. Amino acids: CASSFGGQETQYF.

The count of this clone is one. The chain has TRBV4-1 and TRBJ2-5; D is unclear. The CDR3 runs 13 residues. Per germline, CDR1 MGHRA and CDR2 YSYEKL. Trimming left V 0 bases short and J 5 bases short, with 7 bases between. The chain's CDR3 is CASSQEPAETQYF. CDR3 DNA sequence: TGCGCCAGCAGCCAAGAACCGGCGGAGACCCAGTACTTC.

The chain combines TRBV19 with TRBJ2-7; the D gene is possibly TRBD1 (5 bases). V lost 6 bases, J lost 4 bases, and 16 bases lay in between. Germline lookup yields CDR1 LNHDA and CDR2 SQIVND (reference sequence). This CDR3 comprises 14 residues. The CDR3 region is CASSPRRQSYEQYF. The CDR3 nucleotides are TGTGCCAGTAGCCCCCGAAGACAGTCGTACGAGCAGTACTTC.

This clone showed up just a few times. The genes are TRBV6-2 or TRBV6-3 and TRBJ2-1; tentative D call: TRBD1 (5 bases). V was clipped by 2 bases and J by 9 bases, with 11 bases between them. The CDR3 is 13 residues long. Germline values: CDR1 MNHEY, CDR2 SVGEGT. CDR3 protein: CASSYLGLGEQFF. The DNA of the CDR3 is TGTGCCAGCAGTTACCTGGGGCTAGGTGAGCAGTTCTTC.

V usage is TRBV29-1 and J usage is TRBJ2-2, with D perhaps matching TRBD2 (5 bases). The CDR3 has 12 residues. Between the trimmed V and J ends, which lost 4 bases and 6 bases, there was a span of 9 bases. Germline CDR1 reads SQVTM; CDR2 reads ANQGSEA. DNA for the CDR3: TGCAGCGTTGGAGAACTAGCCGGGGAGCTGTTTTTT. Its translation: CSVGELAGELFF.